This T cell receptor (beta chain) was captured by sequencing in a study of neurological immune-mediated disorders. Study results and limitations: Phylogenetic grouping placed 18 of 34 multiple sclerosis patients' repertoires in one related-CDR3 cluster, a possible signature.

TCRdb processed the 5' RACE reads anew with MiXCR; each CDR3 protein has one entry. The sample comprises approximately 50,000 distinct CDR3 sequences, 3.6% of which are singletons, and 1.5% to 2% rests with the top ten. The CDR3 is 16 residues long. The V segment lost 4 bases and the J segment 4 bases; nucleotides outside the gene matches: 8. The germline CDR1 and CDR2 sequences are SEHNR and FQNEAQ (reference sequence). This clonotype showed up many times. Its antigen is still unknown. The sample comprised PBMCs. This chain connects TRBV7-9 to TRBJ2-1, with 9 bases aligning to TRBD1. The origin of this receptor is a young man with multiple sclerosis. The DNA of the CDR3 is TGTGCCAGCAGCTCGACAGGGGGTGTACCGTACAATGAGCAGTTCTTC. Translation: CASSSTGGVPYNEQFF.